These 13 T cell receptor beta chains came from one sample sequenced in a study of human T cells and chemical hapten exposure. One entry per CDR3 protein results from TCRdb running MiXCR on the RACE reads. The data show a few hundred thousand distinct CDR3 sequences, about 9% seen once. This sample's time point: pre-sensitization, week 0. Treatment here: therapeutic diphenylcyclopropenone sensitization with weekly scalp DPC. The input for sequencing was whole blood, taken in connection with sensitization to the hapten diphenylcyclopropenone (DPC). The receptor source for this set is a woman aged 40 to 50 with alopecia areata. Some clones in this sample may be carry-over from other donors' samples.

The genes are TRBV24-1 and TRBJ1-1; 8 nucleotides match TRBD1. The CDR3 is made up of 13 amino acids. With 3 bases clipped from V and 12 bases from J, the junction kept 8 bases outside the gene matches. Looked up from germline, CDR1 is KGHDR and CDR2 is SFDVKD. The CDR3, as DNA: TGTGCCACCAGTGATCTACGGACAGGGAGGTCTTTCTTT. Its translation is CATSDLRTGRSFF.

The genes are TRBV4-1 and TRBJ2-7, with 8 bases aligning to TRBD2. Per germline, CDR1 MGHRA and CDR2 YSYEKL. The junction had 10 bases not matched to a gene; V was cut back by 0 bases and J by 0 bases. The CDR3 runs 18 residues. The DNA of the CDR3 is TGCGCCAGCAGCCAAGAGAGTGGCCCAGCGGGAGCCTCCTACGAGCAGTACTTC. The encoded protein is CASSQESGPAGASYEQYF.

This clonotype was counted many times. This sequence joins TRBV15 and TRBJ2-1; D is ambiguous. V was pared by 0 bases and J by 4 bases, with 7 bases between. CDR1 is LNHNV, CDR2 YYDKDF, per germline (reference sequence). This CDR3 region has 14 residues. Here the CDR3 reads CATSRDGGYNEQFF. CDR3 nucleotides: TGTGCCACCAGCAGAGATGGCGGTTACAATGAGCAGTTCTTC.

Only one count was recorded for this clonotype. The chain's CDR3 is CASSPSAGDGYEQYF. In DNA, the CDR3 is TGTGCCAGCAGCCCGTCGGCGGGAGACGGGTACGAGCAGTACTTC. The chain links TRBV7-3 to TRBJ2-7; 7 bases are a match to TRBD2. The CDR3 runs to 15 residues. The J segment lost 4 bases and the V segment lost 5 bases, leaving 11 bases of the junction unmatched. Germline values: CDR1 SGHTA, CDR2 FQGTGA.

This clonotype turned up a few times. The chain recombines TRBV7-2 with TRBJ1-2, with D perhaps TRBD1 (5 bases). Germline loops: CDR1 SGHTA, CDR2 FQGNSA. The CDR3 consists of 14 residues. Trimming removed 2 bases at V and 7 bases at J, with 14 bases between. This chain's CDR3 is CASSLSVQEGGYTF. CDR3 nucleotides: TGTGCCAGCAGCTTATCTGTACAGGAAGGTGGCTACACCTTC.

This clonotype was recorded many times. This rearrangement joins TRBV6-5 to TRBJ1-6, with 8 bases matching TRBD1. CDR1 and CDR2 from the germline V gene are MNHEY and SVGAGI. J lost 13 bases, V lost 4 bases, and 6 bases had no gene match. The CDR3 covers 13 residues. CDR3 amino acids: CASSSGTGPPLHF. The CDR3 DNA reads TGTGCCAGCAGTTCCGGGACAGGTCCGCCCCTCCACTTT.

In this sample, this clonotype turned up a few times. V is TRBV29-1 and J is TRBJ2-7, with D unresolved. CDR1 is SQVTM, CDR2 ANQGSEA, per germline. The CDR3 consists of 14 residues. Trimming stripped 1 base from V and 2 bases from J, with 12 bases between. CDR3 DNA sequence: TGCAGCGTTGAAGGGGTATCCCCTACCTACGAGCAGTACTTC. Protein sequence: CSVEGVSPTYEQYF.

The table lists this clonotype with many counts. The rearrangement uses TRBV12-3 or TRBV12-4 and TRBJ1-2, with 9 bases aligning to TRBD1. The CDR3 has 14 residues. V trimming: 6 bases; J trimming: 7 bases; junction bases outside the gene matches: 9. The CDR3: CASSLGQGMSGYTF. CDR3 bases: TGTGCCAGCAGCCTCGGACAGGGGATGAGTGGCTACACCTTC.

This clonotype was seen only a few times. The V call is TRBV12-3 or TRBV12-4, the J call TRBJ2-7; TRBD1 matches 7 bases. The CDR3 runs 12 residues. Germline trimming cut 7 bases from V and 3 bases from J; bases unmatched to any gene: 3. The CDR3 loop is CASTRDSYEQYF. The CDR3 DNA follows: TGTGCCAGCACCAGGGACAGCTACGAGCAGTACTTC.

This clonotype showed up many times. The rearrangement links TRBV28 to TRBJ2-3, with D uncertain. Trimming stripped 4 bases from V and 1 base from J, with 15 bases between. Germline V lookup: CDR1 MDHEN, CDR2 SYDVKM. This CDR3 spans 16 amino acids. CDR3 residues: CASSSRDRFGTDTQYF. CDR3 DNA sequence: TGTGCCAGCAGTTCCCGCGATAGGTTCGGCACAGATACGCAGTATTTT.

This clonotype occurred many times. The chain carries TRBV6-1 and TRBJ2-2, with D uncertain. V lost 6 bases to trimming and J lost 2 bases, with 4 bases between them. Germline CDR1 and CDR2: MNHNS and SASEGT. The CDR3 covers 12 residues. CDR3 nucleotide sequence: TGTGCCAGCAGGATAAACACCGGGGAGCTGTTTTTT. This translates into CASRINTGELFF.

The chain combines TRBV9 with TRBJ2-7; 10 bases fit TRBD2. The CDR3 has 16 residues. The J segment lost 4 bases and the V segment lost 0 bases, leaving 7 bases of the junction unmatched. Germline V lookup: CDR1 SGDLS, CDR2 YYNGEE. CDR3 sequence (DNA): TGTGCCAGCAGCGTAGGATCGGGTAGCGGGAGGTACGAGCAGTACTTC. The encoded protein is CASSVGSGSGRYEQYF. The full variable domain, in which reference TRBV9 and TRBJ2-7 provide the parts outside the CDR3, is DSGVTQTPKHLITATGQRVTLRCSPRSGDLSVYWYQQSLDQGLQFLIQYYNGEERAKGNILERFSAQQFPDLHSELNLSSLELGDSALYFCASSVGSGSGRYEQYFGPGTRLTVT.

This clonotype was observed at least ten times. The J gene is TRBJ2-7, the V gene TRBV10-3; 10 nucleotides agree with TRBD2. Trimming at V came to 5 bases and at J to 3 bases, leaving 4 bases not matched to a gene. Germline V lookup: CDR1 ENHRY, CDR2 SYGVKD. This CDR3 comprises 14 residues. CDR3 sequence reads: CAISPGLANYEQYF. The CDR3 DNA follows: TGTGCCATCAGTCCGGGACTAGCGAACTACGAGCAGTACTTC.